This T cell receptor beta chain was sequenced for a study of beta chain features in type 1 diabetes (dated by TCRdb to the late 2010s). Concerning the study at large: No differences in mean age, gender distribution, total cell number or subset yield were found between patients and healthy donors. The study compared TCRB repertoires of sorted circulating CD4+ T cell subsets between recently diagnosed type 1 diabetes patients and matched healthy donors. Regulatory and stem cell-like memory subsets were isolated from only 8 patients and about 8 healthy donors, whereas naive and central memory subsets came from all 30 or so donors. A total of around 110,000,000 sorted cells were examined across all samples, and RNA yield correlated strongly with the number of cells per subset. Results and caveats for the whole study, not just this receptor: A moderate but significant shortening of TCRB CDR3 length was observed in type 1 diabetes patients in all four CD4+ subsets. Only small numbers of individuals were included in the HLA sub-analyses, which left unresolved whether HLA type had any influence on TCRB rearrangement. At VDJ recombination sites, patients with type 1 diabetes made fewer insertions and deleted more nucleotides, a pattern implying thymic rearrangement abnormalities. PCR might favor shorter templates, but patient and control samples were amplified and corrected together, so any skew would affect both groups equally. Because cDNA rather than genomic DNA was sequenced, highly expressing activated cells could have been over-represented, although no difference in activation and CD3 levels was found between groups. Naive, central memory and regulatory TCRB repertoires appeared more similar among patients than among healthy donors.

Reading the germline V gene gives CDR1 ENHRY and CDR2 SYGVKD. There are 12 amino acids in the CDR3, from cysteine to phenylalanine inclusive. The DNA shown is the 36-base CDR3, in frame from base 1. V and J lose 0 bases and 11 bases, and a span of 7 bases separates them. The High Capacity cDNA Reverse Transcription Kit was used to reverse transcribe all of the isolated RNA, meaning that expressed TCRB transcripts were what got sequenced. Deep immunoSEQ sequencing was applied to naive, central memory and regulatory T cell samples, giving an average of about 3.8 million total reads per sample. After sorted cells were lysed in RLT buffer, RNA was extracted with DNase-treated RNeasy Micro or Mini kits, with the choice depending on cell number. To prevent cross-contamination, every cell subset was processed on its own, while patient and healthy donor samples were processed together. Using the immunoSEQ multiplex PCR, TCRB sequences were amplified from cDNA into 87-bp fragments spanning the CDR3 region. Sequencing of the amplicons was performed on the Illumina HiSeq platform. Per the authors' processing: Synthetic template baselines were used to correct PCR bias computationally, reads within Hamming distance 2 were collapsed together, and singletons that could not be merged were discarded. Reads were aligned to IMGT to assign V, D and J genes, CDR3 length, and insertions or deletions at six rearrangement sites. Within each subset, clonotype counts were normalized to sorted cell number, after which true diversity and Gini coefficients were computed with the tcR R package. The overlap coefficient, calculated on TCRB nucleotide sequences, was used to quantify repertoire sharing. As a proxy for the pre-selection repertoire, out-of-frame TCRB sequences from naive cells were analyzed. In its TCRdb copy, this immuneACCESS table keeps in-frame sequences only and misses some clones. Where compared with another copy, unresolved V genes explain less than half of these, and the others have no known cause. That table gives V, J and clone size, and the DNA gave D and trimming. The sample data list some 410,000 clones, and approximately 10% of these were observed just once. The ten largest clones take up approximately 0.045% of the sample.

Of note for this clone: Its recognized antigen is unknown. Within one base of it there is no much larger clone, and no base qualities were kept.

Each donor gave one peripheral blood draw, roughly 120 mL on average, collected into heparinised tubes. Naive, central memory, regulatory and stem cell-like memory CD4+ T cells were sorted on a BD FACSAria II using a panel including CD45RO, CCR7, CD25, CD127, CD95 and CD27. Purity was above 95% for every sorted population. PBMCs were isolated immediately by Lymphoprep density gradient centrifugation and stained directly without culture. Samples were stained and sorted in pairs, with one healthy donor and one patient per experiment, so that batch effects were minimized. Material: naive CD4+ T cells from blood. Read against the paper, the sample's cell subset or site label means: true naive CD4+ T cells. The chain couples TRBV10-3 to TRBJ1-4, with the identity of the D gene unclear. The clonotype comes from a woman aged 18-29 years in good health. The nucleotides read TGTGCCATCAGTGAGTCGGGCAGCAAACTGTTTTTT. Its translation reads: CAISESGSKLFF.